The 20 T cell receptor beta chains in this list originate from one sample, sequenced in a study of glioma-infiltrating T cells. Amplification of TCR alpha and beta CDR3 regions from RNA used iRepertoire nested multiplex PCR. TCRdb re-analysed the multiplex PCR reads in MiXCR, keeping a single row per CDR3 protein. In the table there are some 160,000 distinct CDR3 sequences, around 40% of which are singletons. The sample consisted of glioma tissue, nonneoplastic brain tissue, or PBMCs (not recorded which). All receptors derive from a human donor with low-grade glioma or glioblastoma, undergoing nonglioma brain surgery, or in good health (not recorded which).

This clonotype showed up many times. The chain combines TRBV28 with TRBJ1-3; weak D call: TRBD1 (5 bases). CDR1 is MDHEN and CDR2 is SYDVKM in the germline V gene. This CDR3 has 15 amino acids. Deletions cut 10 bases from V and 0 bases from J, with 16 bases between. The CDR3 loop is CATEPDRLSGNTIYF. CDR3 bases: TGTGCCACCGAGCCAGACAGACTCTCTGGAAACACCATATATTTT.

In regard to this clonotype: The junction departs from germline at one end; a sequencing error may be responsible. The chain is built from TRBV3-1 and TRBJ1-6; D is perhaps TRBD1 (5 bases). Germline lookup yields CDR1 LGHDT and CDR2 YNNKEL (reference sequence). This CDR3 spans 14 amino acids. CDR3 sequence reads: CASSQVVRESPIHF. In nucleotides, the CDR3 is TGTGCCAGCAGCCAAGTAGTCAGGGAATCACCCATCCACTTT.

The chain carries TRBV7-9 and TRBJ1-1; D is unclear. CDR1 is SEHNR and CDR2 is FQNEAQ in the germline V gene (reference sequence). Trimming removed 7 bases at V and 9 bases at J, with 15 bases between. This CDR3 comprises 12 residues. The CDR3 nucleotides are TGTGCCAGCACCAAGGGCCTAATGCAAGCTTTCTTT. This sequence encodes CASTKGLMQAFF. Supplemented by reference TRBV7-9 and TRBJ1-1, the full variable domain reads DTGVSQNPRHKITKRGQNVTFRCDPISEHNRLYWYRQTLGQGPEFLTYFQNEAQLEKSRLLSDRFSAERPKGSFSTLEIQRTEQGDSAMYLCASTKGLMQAFFGQGTRLTVV.

Comments on this clonotype: A much larger clone lies one base from this, so it may be a read error. The rearrangement joins TRBV4-1 to TRBJ2-3; D is ambiguous. The V gene lost 0 bases and the J gene lost 13 bases, with 20 bases spanning the gap. The CDR3 sequence is 15 residues long. Germline V CDR1 and CDR2: MGHRA, YSYEKL. The CDR3 region is CASSQEFSASAREYF. DNA of the CDR3: TGCGCCAGCAGCCAAGAATTTTCGGCCAGCGCAAGGGAGTATTTT.

In this sample, this clonotype turned up many times. The chain recombines TRBV28 with TRBJ1-5; D is undetermined. Germline V gives CDR1 MDHEN, CDR2 SYDVKM. The CDR3 is 21 residues long. V was shortened by 2 bases and J by 3 bases, with 29 bases between the two germline ends. DNA for the CDR3: TGTGCCAGCAGTTTACCCACTATGGCAGCCAGGCCCGGAGACCACAATCAGCCCCAGCATTTT. As protein: CASSLPTMAARPGDHNQPQHF.

On this clonotype: This sequence may be a read error, since a much larger clone differs from it by one base. The CDR3 DNA reads TGTGACACCAGTGACAGTGGGACGCCCGATGAAAAACTGTTTTTT. It translates to CDTSDSGTPDEKLFF. V is TRBV24-1 and J is TRBJ1-4; TRBD1 is a possible D gene (5 bases). The CDR3 consists of 15 residues. Germline V gene sequence: CDR1 KGHDR, CDR2 SFDVKD.

With regard to this clonotype: The limits of the CDR3 on the DNA are not certain, so only TCRdb's listed CDR3 is given. The rearrangement links TRBV28 to TRBJ2-4; no DNA check was done on the table's D call, TRBD1. The CDR3 totals 23 residues, both ends included. Germline assignment: CDR1 MDHEN and CDR2 SYDVKM. CDR3 sequence reads: CASTRDSLNTEAFFGQGGNIQYF.

The table lists this clonotype with a few counts. The chain is built from TRBV30 and TRBJ2-7; D is unresolved. This CDR3 has 13 residues. The germline V and J ends were trimmed by 2 bases and 1 base, with 9 bases remaining between them. The germline V gene has CDR1 GTSNPN and CDR2 SVGIG (reference sequence). The CDR3 coding sequence is TGTGCCTGGAGTTCGCCTCAATCCTACGAGCAGTACTTC. This translates into CAWSSPQSYEQYF.

J is TRBJ2-3 and V is TRBV28; TRBD2 might be the D (7 bases). Trimming took 6 bases from V and 4 from J, leaving 17 bases between them. Germline assignment: CDR1 MDHEN and CDR2 SYDVKM. This CDR3 is built from 15 residues. The CDR3 is CASRKGGGGPDTQYF. CDR3 in DNA: TGTGCCAGCAGAAAAGGGGGAGGGGGTCCAGATACGCAGTATTTT.

Comment on this clonotype: A much larger clone is a single base away; this may be a read error. This rearrangement joins TRBV27 to TRBJ2-7; D remains ambiguous. The germline gives CDR1 MNHEY, CDR2 SMNVEV (reference sequence). This CDR3 region has 13 residues. The chain's CDR3 is CDTAVLGSGEQYF. The CDR3 nucleotides are TGTGACACCGCCGTTTTGGGCTCGGGCGAGCAGTACTTC.

This clonotype was detected many times. This sequence joins TRBV10-3 and TRBJ1-1; no firm D call. The CDR3 spans 13 residues. The V and J ends lost 4 bases and 5 bases respectively, with 11 bases between them. Germline assignment: CDR1 ENHRY and CDR2 SYGVKD. CDR3 loop: CAISGEVGTEAFF. CDR3 nucleotides: TGTGCCATCAGTGGGGAGGTTGGTACTGAAGCTTTCTTT.

This clonotype occurred a few times. The gene calls are TRBV27 and TRBJ2-1; D is uncertain. V was trimmed by 2 bases and J by 9 bases, leaving 17 bases between them. In germline, CDR1 is MNHEY, CDR2 SMNVEV (reference sequence). The CDR3 extends over 15 amino acids. CDR3: CASSLNSRIVGEQFF. DNA for the CDR3: TGTGCCAGCAGTTTAAACAGTCGTATAGTGGGTGAGCAGTTCTTC.

A remark on this clonotype: This could be a read error, since a much larger clone is one nucleotide away. The chain is built from TRBV20-1 and TRBJ1-5; D might be TRBD1 (5 bases). The CDR3 has 18 amino acids. Germline V CDR1 and CDR2: DFQATT, SNEGSKA (reference sequence). Trimming removed 0 bases at V and 1 base at J, with 19 bases between. CDR3 bases: TGCAGTGCTAGAGATTTTGTGTCCTCAGGGCTGAGCAATCAGCCCCAGCATTTT. Amino acids: CSARDFVSSGLSNQPQHF.

On this clonotype itself: This sequence may be a read error, since a much larger clone differs from it by one base. The chain is built from TRBV3-1 and TRBJ1-1; D remains unclear. Germline values: CDR1 LGHDT, CDR2 YNNKEL (reference sequence). This CDR3 spans 11 amino acids. Trimming pared 6 bases from V and 4 bases from J, leaving 6 bases between. The CDR3 loop reads CASSRTTEAFF. The CDR3 DNA sequence: TGTGCCAGCAGTAGGACCACTGAAGCTTTCTTT.

This clonotype was counted ten times or more. The gene calls are TRBV7-2 and TRBJ2-7; a possible D gene is TRBD1 (6 bases). Looked up from germline, CDR1 is SGHTA and CDR2 is FQGNSA. Trimming cost V 7 bases and J 1 base, with 14 bases left between them. The CDR3 runs to 14 residues. The CDR3 nucleotides are TGTGCCAGCACACCCGGGACATCGTCCTACGAGCAGTACTTC. Translating gives CASTPGTSSYEQYF.

This clonotype has only a few counts. The chain carries TRBV4-1 and TRBJ2-1, with 7 bases lining up with TRBD2. CDR3 size: 16 residues. Unmatched junction bases numbered 13, after V lost 0 bases and J lost 11 bases. Per germline, CDR1 MGHRA and CDR2 YSYEKL. CDR3 loop: CASSQDVAGSSRKQFF. The CDR3 DNA sequence: TGCGCCAGCAGCCAAGATGTAGCGGGCTCTTCTCGTAAGCAGTTCTTC.

The chain links TRBV6-2 or TRBV6-3 to TRBJ2-2; 7 bases fit TRBD1. The CDR3 has 15 residues. Germline V gives CDR1 MNHEY, CDR2 SVGEGT. V dropped 9 bases and J dropped 4; count of bases not matched to a gene: 11. CDR3 region: CASRQGGAITGELFF. CDR3 coding DNA: TGTGCCAGTAGGCAAGGGGGCGCAATCACCGGGGAGCTGTTTTTT.

Note on this clonotype: The junction and the germline gene differ at one end; a read error may be behind it. The V gene is TRBV11-2, the J gene TRBJ2-1; the match to TRBD2 covers 10 bases. CDR3 size: 16 residues. From germline, CDR1 is SGHAT and CDR2 FQNNGV. The DNA for the CDR3 is TGTGACAGCAGCTTAGTAAAGCGGGAGGGCAGGAATGAGCAGTTCTTC. This translates into CDSSLVKREGRNEQFF.

In the case of this clonotype: A much larger clonotype is one base distant, so this may be a read error. The chain uses TRBV5-1 and TRBJ1-1; TRBD1 is a possible D gene (6 bases). Germline values: CDR1 SGHRS, CDR2 YFSETQ. V was cut by 0 bases and J by 5 bases, with 17 bases left in between. This CDR3 has 16 amino acids. The CDR3 DNA reads as TGCGCCAGCAGCTTGGTTACGGGAACAGGGTTAACTGAAGCTTTCTTT. Translating it yields CASSLVTGTGLTEAFF.

This clonotype has at least ten counts. This chain joins TRBV7-6 and TRBJ2-5, with a possible D match to TRBD2 (5 bases). Per germline, CDR1 SGHVS and CDR2 FNYEAQ. There are 14 residues in the CDR3. Between the trimmed V and J ends, which lost 5 bases and 3 bases, there was a span of 13 bases. The CDR3 reads CASSPEEFKETQYF. CDR3 nucleotides: TGTGCCAGCAGCCCGGAGGAATTTAAAGAGACCCAGTACTTC. Using reference TRBV7-6 and TRBJ2-5 for the parts outside the CDR3, the full variable domain is GAGVSQSPRYKVTKRGQDVALRCDPISGHVSLYWYRQALGQGPEFLTYFNYEAQQDKSGLPNDRFSAERPEGSISTLTIQRTEQRDSAMYRCASSPEEFKETQYFGPGTRLLVL.